The clone carrying this T cell receptor (beta chain) was recorded many times. The CDR3 consists of 15 residues. J lost 0 bases, V lost 5 bases, and 6 bases had no gene match. In germline, CDR1 is KGHSH, CDR2 LQKENI. Through a sample-barcoded 5' primer and a J-beta primer mix, a second PCR was run for about 6 to 12 cycles. From the 5' RACE reads, TCRdb called clonotypes with MiXCR, one entry per CDR3 protein. This table has about 1.7 million distinct CDR3 sequences, about 30% appearing once. The data are from a study of blood T cells in healthy people across ages. The sequence derives from a woman between 25 and 40 years old in good health. The chain couples TRBV18 to TRBJ1-2, with 7 bases lining up with TRBD1. Sequenced material: blood. CDR3 amino acids: CASSETGTANYGYTF. The DNA for the CDR3 is TGTGCCAGCTCAGAAACCGGGACAGCTAACTATGGCTACACCTTC.